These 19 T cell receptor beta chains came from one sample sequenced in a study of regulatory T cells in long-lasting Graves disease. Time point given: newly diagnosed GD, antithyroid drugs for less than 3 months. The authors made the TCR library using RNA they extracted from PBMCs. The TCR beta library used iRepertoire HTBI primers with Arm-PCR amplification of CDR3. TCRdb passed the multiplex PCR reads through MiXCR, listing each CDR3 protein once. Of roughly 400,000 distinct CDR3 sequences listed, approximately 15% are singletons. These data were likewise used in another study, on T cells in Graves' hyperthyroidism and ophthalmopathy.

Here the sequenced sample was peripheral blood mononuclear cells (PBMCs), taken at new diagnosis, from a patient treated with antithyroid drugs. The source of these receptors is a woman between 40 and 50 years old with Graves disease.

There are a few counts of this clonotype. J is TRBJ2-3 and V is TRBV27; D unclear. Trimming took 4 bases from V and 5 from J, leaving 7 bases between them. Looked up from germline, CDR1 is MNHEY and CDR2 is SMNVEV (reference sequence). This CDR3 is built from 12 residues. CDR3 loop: CASSWVGDTQYF. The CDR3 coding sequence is TGTGCCAGCAGTTGGGTGGGAGATACGCAGTATTTT.

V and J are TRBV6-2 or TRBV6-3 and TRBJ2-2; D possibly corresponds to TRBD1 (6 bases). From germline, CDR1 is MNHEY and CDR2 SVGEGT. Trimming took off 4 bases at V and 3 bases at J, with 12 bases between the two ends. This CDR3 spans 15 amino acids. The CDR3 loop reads CASSSHRDDTGELFF. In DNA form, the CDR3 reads TGTGCCAGCAGTTCCCACAGGGATGACACCGGGGAGCTGTTTTTT.

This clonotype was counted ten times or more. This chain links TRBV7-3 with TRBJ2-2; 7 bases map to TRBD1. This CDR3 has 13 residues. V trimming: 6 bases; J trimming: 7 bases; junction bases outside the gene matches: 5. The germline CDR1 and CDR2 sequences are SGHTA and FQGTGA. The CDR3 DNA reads TGTGCCAGCAGACAAACAGGGGACGGGGAGCTGTTTTTT. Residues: CASRQTGDGELFF.

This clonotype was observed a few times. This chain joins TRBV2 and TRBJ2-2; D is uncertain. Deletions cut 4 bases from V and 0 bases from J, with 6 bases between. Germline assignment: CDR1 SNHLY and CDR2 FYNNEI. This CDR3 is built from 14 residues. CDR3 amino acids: CASSALANTGELFF. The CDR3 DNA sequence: TGTGCCAGCAGTGCCCTAGCGAACACCGGGGAGCTGTTTTTT. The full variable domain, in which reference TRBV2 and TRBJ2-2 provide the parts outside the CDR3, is EPEVTQTPSHQVTQMGQEVILRCVPISNHLYFYWYRQILGQKVEFLVSFYNNEISEKSEIFDDQFSVERPDGSNFTLKIRSTKLEDSAMYFCASSALANTGELFFGEGSRLTVL.

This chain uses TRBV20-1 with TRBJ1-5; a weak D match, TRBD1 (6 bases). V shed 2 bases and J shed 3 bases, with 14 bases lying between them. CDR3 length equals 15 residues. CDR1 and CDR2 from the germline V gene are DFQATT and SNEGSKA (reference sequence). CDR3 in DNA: TGCAGTGCTAGACAAAGTACAGGGCTCAATCAGCCCCAGCATTTT. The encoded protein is CSARQSTGLNQPQHF.

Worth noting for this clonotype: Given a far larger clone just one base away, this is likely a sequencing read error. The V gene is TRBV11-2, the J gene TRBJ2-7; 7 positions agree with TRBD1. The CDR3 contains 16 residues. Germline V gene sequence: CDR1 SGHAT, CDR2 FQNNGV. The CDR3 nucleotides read TGTGCCAGCAGCTTAAAGGGGGACAGAAAGCCCTACAAGCAGTACTTC. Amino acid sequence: CASSLKGDRKPYKQYF.

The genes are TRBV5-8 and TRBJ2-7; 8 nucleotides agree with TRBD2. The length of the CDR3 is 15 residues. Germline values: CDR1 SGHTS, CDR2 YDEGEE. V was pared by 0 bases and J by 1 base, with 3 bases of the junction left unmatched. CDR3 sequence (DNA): TGTGCCAGCAGCTTGGGGTCTAGCGGGTCCTACGAGCAGTACTTC. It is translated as CASSLGSSGSYEQYF.

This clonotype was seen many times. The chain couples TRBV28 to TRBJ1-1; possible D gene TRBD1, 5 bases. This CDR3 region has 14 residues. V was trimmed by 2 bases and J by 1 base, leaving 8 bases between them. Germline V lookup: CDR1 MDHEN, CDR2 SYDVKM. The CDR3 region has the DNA TGTGCCAGCAGTTTAAGCACAGGGAACACTGAAGCTTTCTTT. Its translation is CASSLSTGNTEAFF.

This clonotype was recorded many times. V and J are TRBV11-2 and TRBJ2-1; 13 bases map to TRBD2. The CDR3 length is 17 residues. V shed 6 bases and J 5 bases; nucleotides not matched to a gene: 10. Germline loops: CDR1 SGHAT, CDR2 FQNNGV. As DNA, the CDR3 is TGTGCCAGCAGTCGACCTGGACTAGCGGGAGTGGACAATGAGCAGTTCTTC. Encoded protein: CASSRPGLAGVDNEQFF. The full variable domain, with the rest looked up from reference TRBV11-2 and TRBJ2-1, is EAGVAQSPRYKIIEKRQSVAFWCNPISGHATLYWYQQILGQGPKLLIQFQNNGVVDDSQLPKDRFSAERLKGVDSTLKIQPAKLEDSAVYLCASSRPGLAGVDNEQFFGPGTRLTVL.

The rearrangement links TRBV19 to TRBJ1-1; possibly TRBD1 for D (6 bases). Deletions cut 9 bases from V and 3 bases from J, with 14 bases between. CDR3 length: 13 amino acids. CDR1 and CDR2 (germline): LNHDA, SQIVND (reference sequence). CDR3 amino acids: CASRSTGYTEAFF. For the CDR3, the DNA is TGTGCCAGCAGATCTACAGGGTACACTGAAGCTTTCTTT.

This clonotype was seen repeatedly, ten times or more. In DNA, the CDR3 is TGCAGTGCTAGTAGCGGGTACGAGCAGTACTTC. This gives the protein CSASSGYEQYF. The rearrangement joins TRBV20-1 to TRBJ2-7, with 7 bases fitting TRBD2. Germline lookup yields CDR1 DFQATT and CDR2 SNEGSKA (reference sequence). V shed 3 bases and J 4 bases; nucleotides not matched to a gene: 0. This CDR3 contains 11 residues.

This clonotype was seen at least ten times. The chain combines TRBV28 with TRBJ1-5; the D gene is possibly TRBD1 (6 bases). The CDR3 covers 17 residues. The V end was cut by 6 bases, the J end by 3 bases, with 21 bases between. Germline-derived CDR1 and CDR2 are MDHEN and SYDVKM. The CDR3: CASRLYSLGHLNQPQHF. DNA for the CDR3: TGTGCCAGCAGACTTTACAGCCTGGGACACCTCAATCAGCCCCAGCATTTT.

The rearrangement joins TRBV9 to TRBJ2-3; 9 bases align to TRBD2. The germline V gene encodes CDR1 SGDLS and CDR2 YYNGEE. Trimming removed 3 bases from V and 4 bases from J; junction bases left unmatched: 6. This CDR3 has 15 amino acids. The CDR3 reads CASSGGTSFADTQYF. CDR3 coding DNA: TGTGCCAGCAGCGGCGGGACTAGCTTTGCAGATACGCAGTATTTT.

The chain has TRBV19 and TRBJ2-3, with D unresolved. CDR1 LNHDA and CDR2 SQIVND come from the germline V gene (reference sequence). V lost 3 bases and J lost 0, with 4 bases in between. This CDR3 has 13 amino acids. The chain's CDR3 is CASSIGSTDTQYF. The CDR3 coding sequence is TGTGCCAGTAGTATTGGAAGCACAGATACGCAGTATTTT.

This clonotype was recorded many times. In DNA form, the CDR3 reads TGTGCCAGCCTAAGGGATCAGCCCCAGCATTTT. Translated: CASLRDQPQHF. The rearrangement joins TRBV11-3 to TRBJ1-5; D not certain. Germline CDR1 and CDR2: SGHNT and YENEEA. Trimming pared 8 bases from V and 5 bases from J, leaving 7 bases between. The CDR3 loop spans 11 amino acids.

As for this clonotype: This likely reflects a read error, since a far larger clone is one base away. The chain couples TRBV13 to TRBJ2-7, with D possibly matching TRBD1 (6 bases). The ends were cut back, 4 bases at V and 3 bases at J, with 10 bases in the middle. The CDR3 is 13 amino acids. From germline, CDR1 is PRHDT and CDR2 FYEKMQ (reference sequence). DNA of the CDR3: TGTGCCAGCAGCTCCTTGACAGGCTACGAGCAGTACTTC. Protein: CASSSLTGYEQYF.

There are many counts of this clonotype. The CDR3 DNA follows: TGTGCCACCCAATCGAGGAACGATGAGCAGTTCTTC. This translates into CATQSRNDEQFF. The V call is TRBV24-1, the J call TRBJ2-1; D is uncertain. Germline V gene lookup returns CDR1 KGHDR and CDR2 SFDVKD. The ends were cut back, 9 bases at V and 8 bases at J, with 13 bases in the middle. This CDR3 is built from 12 residues.

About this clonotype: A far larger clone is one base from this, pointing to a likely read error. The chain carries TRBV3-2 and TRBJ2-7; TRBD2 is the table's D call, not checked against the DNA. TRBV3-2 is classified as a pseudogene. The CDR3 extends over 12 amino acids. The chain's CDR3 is CASSHGLVGQYF. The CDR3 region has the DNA TGTGCCAGCAGCCATGGACTAGTCGGGCAGTACTTC.

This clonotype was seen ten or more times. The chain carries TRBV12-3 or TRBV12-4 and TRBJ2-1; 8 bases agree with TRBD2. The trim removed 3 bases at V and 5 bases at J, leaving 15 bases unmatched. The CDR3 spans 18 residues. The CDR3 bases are TGTGCCAGCAGTTTTATTCTTAGCGGGATAGGGACCGACAATGAGCAGTTCTTC. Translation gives CASSFILSGIGTDNEQFF.